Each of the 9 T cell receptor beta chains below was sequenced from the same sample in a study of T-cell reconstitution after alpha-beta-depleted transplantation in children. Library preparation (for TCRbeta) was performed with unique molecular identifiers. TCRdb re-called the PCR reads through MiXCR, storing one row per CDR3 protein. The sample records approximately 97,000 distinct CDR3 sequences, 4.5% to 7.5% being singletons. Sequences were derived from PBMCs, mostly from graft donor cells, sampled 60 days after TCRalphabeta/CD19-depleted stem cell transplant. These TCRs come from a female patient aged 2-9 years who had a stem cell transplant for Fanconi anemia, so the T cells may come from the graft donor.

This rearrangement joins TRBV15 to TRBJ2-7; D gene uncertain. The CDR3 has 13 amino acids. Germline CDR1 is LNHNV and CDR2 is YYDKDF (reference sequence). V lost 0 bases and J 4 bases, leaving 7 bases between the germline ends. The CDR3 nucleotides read TGTGCCACCAGCAGAGAGGCAAGGTACGAGCAGTACTTC. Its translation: CATSREARYEQYF.

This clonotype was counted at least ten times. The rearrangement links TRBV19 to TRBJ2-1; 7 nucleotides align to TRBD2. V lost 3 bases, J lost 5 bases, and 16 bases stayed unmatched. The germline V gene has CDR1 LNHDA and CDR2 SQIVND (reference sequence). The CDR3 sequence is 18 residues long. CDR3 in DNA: TGTGCCAGTAGTATTCGGAATGTCTGGCGGGAGACCCACAATGAGCAGTTCTTC. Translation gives CASSIRNVWRETHNEQFF.

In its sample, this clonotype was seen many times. The CDR3 nucleotides read TGCAGTGCCACCGGACTAGCGGGAGGGTCTATCACTTACAATGAGCAGTTCTTC. This sequence encodes CSATGLAGGSITYNEQFF. The rearrangement links TRBV20-1 to TRBJ2-1, with 15 bases that match TRBD2. This CDR3 has 18 residues. V dropped 6 bases and J dropped 4; count of bases not matched to a gene: 13. Germline assignment: CDR1 DFQATT and CDR2 SNEGSKA (reference sequence).

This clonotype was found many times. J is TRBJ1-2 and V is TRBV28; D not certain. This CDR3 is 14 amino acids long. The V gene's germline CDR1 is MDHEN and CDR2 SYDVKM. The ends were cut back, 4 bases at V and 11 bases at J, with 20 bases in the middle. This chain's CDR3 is CASSSRGQLWWYTF. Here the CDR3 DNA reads TGTGCCAGCAGTTCACGCGGCCAGCTATGGTGGTACACCTTC.

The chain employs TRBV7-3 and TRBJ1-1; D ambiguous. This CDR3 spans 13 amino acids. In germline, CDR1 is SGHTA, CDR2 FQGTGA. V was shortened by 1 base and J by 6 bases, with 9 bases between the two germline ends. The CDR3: CASSLILSAEAFF. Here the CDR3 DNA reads TGTGCCAGCAGCTTAATTCTAAGCGCTGAAGCTTTCTTT.

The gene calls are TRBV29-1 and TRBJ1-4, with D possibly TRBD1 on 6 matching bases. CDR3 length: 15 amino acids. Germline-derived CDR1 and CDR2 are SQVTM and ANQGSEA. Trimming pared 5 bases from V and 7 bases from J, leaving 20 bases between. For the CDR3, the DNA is TGCAGCGTTCACCGAGGGGGGGGCTTTGGTGAAAAACTGTTTTTT. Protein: CSVHRGGGFGEKLFF.

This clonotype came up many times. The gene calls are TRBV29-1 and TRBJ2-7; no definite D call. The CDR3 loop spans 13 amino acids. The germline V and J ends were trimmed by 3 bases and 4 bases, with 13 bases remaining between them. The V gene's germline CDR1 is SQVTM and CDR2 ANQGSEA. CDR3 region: CSVEAGPDYEQYF. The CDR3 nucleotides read TGCAGCGTTGAGGCCGGGCCCGATTACGAGCAGTACTTC.

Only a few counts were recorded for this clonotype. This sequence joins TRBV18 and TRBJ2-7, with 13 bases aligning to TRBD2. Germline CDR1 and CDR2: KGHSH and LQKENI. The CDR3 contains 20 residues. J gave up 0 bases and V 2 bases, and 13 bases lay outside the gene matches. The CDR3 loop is CASSPRSLAGGPVISYEQYF. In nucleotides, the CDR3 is TGTGCCAGCTCACCAAGATCACTAGCGGGAGGGCCAGTCATCTCCTACGAGCAGTACTTC.

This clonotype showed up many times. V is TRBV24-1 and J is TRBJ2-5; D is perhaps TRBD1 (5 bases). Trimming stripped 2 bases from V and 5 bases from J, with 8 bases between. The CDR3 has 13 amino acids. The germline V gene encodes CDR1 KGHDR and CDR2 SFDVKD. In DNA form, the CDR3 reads TGTGCCACCAGTGATTCCAGGGCCGAGACCCAGTACTTC. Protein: CATSDSRAETQYF.